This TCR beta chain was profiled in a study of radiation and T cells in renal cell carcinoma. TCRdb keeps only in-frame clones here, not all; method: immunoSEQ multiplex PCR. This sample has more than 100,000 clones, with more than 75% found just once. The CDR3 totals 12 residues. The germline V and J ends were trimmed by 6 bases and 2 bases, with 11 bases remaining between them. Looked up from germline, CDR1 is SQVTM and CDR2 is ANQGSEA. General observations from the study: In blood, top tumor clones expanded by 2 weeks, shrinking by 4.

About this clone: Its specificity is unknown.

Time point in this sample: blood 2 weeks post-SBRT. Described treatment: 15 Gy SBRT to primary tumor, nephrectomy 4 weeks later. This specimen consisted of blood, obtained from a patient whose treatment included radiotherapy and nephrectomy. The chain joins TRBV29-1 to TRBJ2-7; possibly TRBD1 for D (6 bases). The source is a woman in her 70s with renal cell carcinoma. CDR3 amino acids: CSVLTGPYEQYF. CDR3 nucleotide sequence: TGCAGCGTGCTGACAGGACCCTACGAGCAGTACTTC.